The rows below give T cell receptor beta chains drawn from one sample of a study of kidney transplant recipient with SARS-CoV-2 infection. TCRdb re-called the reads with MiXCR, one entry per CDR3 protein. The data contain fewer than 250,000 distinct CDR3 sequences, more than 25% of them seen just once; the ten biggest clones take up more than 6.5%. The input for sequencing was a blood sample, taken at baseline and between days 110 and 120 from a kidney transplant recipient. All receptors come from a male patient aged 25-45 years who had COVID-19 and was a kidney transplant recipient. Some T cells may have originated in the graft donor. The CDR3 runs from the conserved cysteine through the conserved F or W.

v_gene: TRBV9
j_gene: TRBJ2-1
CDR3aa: CASSGEMSYNEQFF

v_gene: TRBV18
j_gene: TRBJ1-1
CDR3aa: CASSRGNTEAFF

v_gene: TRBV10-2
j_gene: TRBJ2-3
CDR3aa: CASSETGGMADTQYF

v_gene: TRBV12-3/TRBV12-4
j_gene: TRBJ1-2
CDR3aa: CASSPYRAYGYTF

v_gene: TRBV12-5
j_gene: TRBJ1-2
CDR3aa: CASGKTVLQGKTYGYTF

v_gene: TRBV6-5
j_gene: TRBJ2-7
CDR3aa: CASSTLDRGGYLYF

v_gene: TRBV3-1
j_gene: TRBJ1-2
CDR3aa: CASRPLGANYGYTF

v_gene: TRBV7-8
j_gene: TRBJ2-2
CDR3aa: CASSPDAGGYVGELFF

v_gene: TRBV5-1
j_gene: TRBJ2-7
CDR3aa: CASSSATGSTYEQYF

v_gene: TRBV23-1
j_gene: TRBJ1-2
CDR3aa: CASTNRTYGYTF

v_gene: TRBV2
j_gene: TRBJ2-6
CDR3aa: CASSAISGGVYGANVLTF

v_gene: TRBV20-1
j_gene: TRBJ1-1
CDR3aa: CSVDVRNTEAFF

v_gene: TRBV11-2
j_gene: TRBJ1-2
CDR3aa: CASSLCTTSRKTYGYTF

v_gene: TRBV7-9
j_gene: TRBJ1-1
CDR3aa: CASSFRLANTEAFF

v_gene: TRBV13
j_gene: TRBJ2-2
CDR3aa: CASSPGLAGGDSFHTGELFF

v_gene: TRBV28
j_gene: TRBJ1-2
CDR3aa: CGSTYVDSRKTYGYTF

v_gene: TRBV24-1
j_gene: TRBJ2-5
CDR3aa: CATSDLGLFVRLAEHQETQYF

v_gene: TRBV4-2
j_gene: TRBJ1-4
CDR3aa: CASSQDYKEGTNEKLFF

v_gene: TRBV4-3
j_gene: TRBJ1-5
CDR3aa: CASSQRDRGLRNQPQHF

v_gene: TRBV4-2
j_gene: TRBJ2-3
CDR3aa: CASSLIADTDTQYF

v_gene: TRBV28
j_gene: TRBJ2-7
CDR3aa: CASSASGSGSYEQYF

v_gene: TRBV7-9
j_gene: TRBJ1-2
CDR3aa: CASSGIPFTRKTYGYTF

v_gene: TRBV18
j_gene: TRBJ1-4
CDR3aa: CASPERGGANEKLFF

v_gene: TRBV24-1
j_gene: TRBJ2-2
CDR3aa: CATSDNPGLATGELFF

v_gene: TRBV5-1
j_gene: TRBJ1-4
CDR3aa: CASSRQSSIGGTNEKLFF

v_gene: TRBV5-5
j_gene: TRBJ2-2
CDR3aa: CASSLPSGITGELFF

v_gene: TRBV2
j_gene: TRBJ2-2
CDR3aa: CASKRSGSGELFF

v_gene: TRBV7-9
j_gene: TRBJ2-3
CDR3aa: CASSPGLAGGPTDTQYF

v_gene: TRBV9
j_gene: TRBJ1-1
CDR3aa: CASSVSGFGTEAFF

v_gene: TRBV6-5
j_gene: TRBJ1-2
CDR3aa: CASSPDRGRGYTF

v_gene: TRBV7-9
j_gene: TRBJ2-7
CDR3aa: CASSRAGTAAYEQYF

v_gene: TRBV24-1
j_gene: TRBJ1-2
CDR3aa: CATSVRRSTRKTYGYTF

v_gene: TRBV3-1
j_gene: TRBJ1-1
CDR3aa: CASSPVRANTEAFF

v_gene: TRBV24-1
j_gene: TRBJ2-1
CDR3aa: CATRTGRTGNEQFF

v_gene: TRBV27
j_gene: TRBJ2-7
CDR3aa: CASSLHGFEQYF

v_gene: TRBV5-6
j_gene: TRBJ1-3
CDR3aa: CASSFSGTGGEAGNTIYF

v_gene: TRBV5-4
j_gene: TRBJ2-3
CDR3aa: CASSQLAGGGDTQYF

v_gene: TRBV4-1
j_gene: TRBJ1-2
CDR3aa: CASSLGSTTNYGYTF

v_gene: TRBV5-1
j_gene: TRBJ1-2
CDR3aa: CASSSTGIYGYTF

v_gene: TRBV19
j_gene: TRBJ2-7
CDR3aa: CASSDHGQGAIYEQYF

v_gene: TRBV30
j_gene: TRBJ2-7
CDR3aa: CALERDYEQYF

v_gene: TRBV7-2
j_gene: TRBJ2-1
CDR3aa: CASSLSGVGGEQFF

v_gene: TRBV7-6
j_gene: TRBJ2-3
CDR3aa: CASSRLAGGGDTQYF

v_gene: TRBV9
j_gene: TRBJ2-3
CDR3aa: CASSASGGALDTQYF

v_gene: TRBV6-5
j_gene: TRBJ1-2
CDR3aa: CASSLDQECRKTYGYTF

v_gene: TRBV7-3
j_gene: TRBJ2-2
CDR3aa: CASSLNPPMNTGELFF